This T cell receptor beta chain was recorded in a study of blood T cell repertoires in COVID-19. The CDR3 totals 12 residues. Germline assignment: CDR1 MNHEY and CDR2 SVGAGI. The V gene lost 8 bases and the J gene lost 3 bases, with 5 bases spanning the gap. Sequencing was performed with immunoSEQ multiplex PCR; in TCRdb, only in-frame clones are kept and a portion is missing. The sample holds more than 400,000 clones; around 90% are singletons and the top ten take about 0.65%. The source of this sequence is a woman under 30 who had recovered from COVID-19. Sequencing was carried out using PBMCs or T cells enriched from blood (not recorded which). The rearrangement uses TRBV6-5 and TRBJ1-6; D is undetermined. In DNA form, the CDR3 reads TGTGCCAGCTATAACTATAATTCACCCCTCCACTTT. It encodes CASYNYNSPLHF.